Detailed here is one T cell receptor beta chain. Antigen: not known. A much larger clone differs from this one at a single base, so this may be a read error. The sample originates from a study of T cells in Graves' hyperthyroidism and ophthalmopathy. The investigators amplified TCR beta CDR3 regions from RNA transcripts. The primer set for the first-round RT-PCR of the TCR CDR3 was HTBI. Each CDR3 protein gets one entry after TCRdb re-called the multiplex PCR reads with MiXCR. The table lists around 280,000 distinct CDR3 sequences, approximately 12% of them singletons. Whole-study results and caveats: Most thyroid clonotypes expanded above 0.001 were also detected in blood. Ophthalmopathy was identified by the model a median about 6.8 months ahead of onset.

Blood sampling occurred at first hyperthyroidism diagnosis, ahead of any ophthalmopathy symptoms. In germline, CDR1 is MNHEY, CDR2 SMNVEV (reference sequence). The CDR3 totals 15 residues. The sequence came from a woman between 25 and 40 years old with Graves' hyperthyroidism that later progressed to Graves' ophthalmopathy. Sequenced input: blood. The V call is TRBV27, the J call TRBJ2-2; 9 bases are a match to TRBD1. This chain's CDR3 is CASSLMGQGSGELSF. CDR3 bases: TGTGCCAGCAGTTTAATGGGACAGGGTTCCGGGGAGCTGTCTTTT.